The 20 T cell receptor beta chains given below trace back to one sample, sequenced in a study of T cell responses to AZD1222 COVID-19 vaccine. Profiled with immunoSEQ multiplex PCR; TCRdb holds only in-frame clones, not every one. The repertoire consists of some 150,000 clones, with 70% to 90% occurring once and the leading ten covering about 3%. This sample comprised peripheral blood, obtained on day 0 of AZD1222 vaccination. These receptors came from an adult in good health.

The rearrangement links TRBV4-3 to TRBJ2-3, with 9 bases aligning to TRBD2. Germline V lookup: CDR1 LGHNA, CDR2 YSLEER. The CDR3 is made up of 17 amino acids. Germline trimming cut 3 bases from V and 4 bases from J; bases unmatched to any gene: 11. The CDR3 loop is CASSHPSGSGGADTQYF. Here the CDR3 DNA reads TGCGCCAGCAGCCATCCCTCCGGTAGCGGGGGTGCAGATACGCAGTATTTT.

The chain recombines TRBV6-2 or TRBV6-3 with TRBJ2-7, with TRBD2 matching 10 bases. V lost 6 bases to trimming and J lost 0 bases; unmatched junction nucleotides: 5. The CDR3 is 15 amino acids. Germline CDR1 is MNHEY and CDR2 is SVGEGT. CDR3 DNA sequence: TGTGCCAGCAGCGGCAGCGGGGGGGGCTCCTACGAGCAGTACTTC. Translating it yields CASSGSGGGSYEQYF.

The chain is built from TRBV9 and TRBJ1-1; D unresolved. The germline V gene has CDR1 SGDLS and CDR2 YYNGEE. The CDR3 is 23 residues long. The V end was cut by 4 bases, the J end by 0 bases, with 37 bases between. The CDR3 sequence: CASSSGLLVSSPSGLMMNTEAFF. Here the CDR3 DNA reads TGTGCCAGCAGCTCCGGCCTTCTCGTATCCAGCCCCTCCGGATTGATGATGAACACTGAAGCTTTCTTT. Full variable domain (outside the CDR3, taken from reference TRBV9 and TRBJ1-1): DSGVTQTPKHLITATGQRVTLRCSPRSGDLSVYWYQQSLDQGLQFLIQYYNGEERAKGNILERFSAQQFPDLHSELNLSSLELGDSALYFCASSSGLLVSSPSGLMMNTEAFFGQGTRLTVV.

CDR3 residues: CASRRLAGDYEQYF. In DNA form, the CDR3 reads TGTGCCAGTAGACGACTAGCGGGAGACTACGAGCAGTACTTC. This chain joins TRBV19 and TRBJ2-7; 12 nucleotides line up with TRBD2. Germline V CDR1 and CDR2: LNHDA, SQIVND (reference sequence). The length of the CDR3 is 14 residues. J was trimmed by 3 bases and V by 6 bases; bases with no gene match: 3. Full variable domain (outside the CDR3, taken from reference TRBV19 and TRBJ2-7): DGGITQSPKYLFRKEGQNVTLSCEQNLNHDAMYWYRQDPGQGLRLIYYSQIVNDFQKGDIAEGYSVSREKKESFPLTVTSAQKNPTAFYLCASRRLAGDYEQYFGPGTRLTVT.

The genes are TRBV5-1 and TRBJ1-5; D ambiguous. There are 15 residues in the CDR3. Germline CDR1 reads SGHRS; CDR2 reads YFSETQ. V was cut by 0 bases and J by 4 bases, with 11 bases left in between. The CDR3 bases are TGCGCCAGCAGCTTGGCTTCGGGCGGGAATCAGCCCCAGCATTTT. Its translation: CASSLASGGNQPQHF.

The V and J genes are TRBV11-2 and TRBJ2-2; 13 bases match TRBD2. CDR1 SGHAT and CDR2 FQNNGV come from the germline V gene. V lost 4 bases, J lost 8 bases, and 10 bases stayed unmatched. This CDR3 comprises 17 residues. In DNA form, the CDR3 reads TGTGCCAGCAGCTCCCACGGACTAGCGGGAGCTAGGGGGGAGCTGTTTTTT. It is translated as CASSSHGLAGARGELFF. The complete variable domain, with remaining parts taken from reference TRBV11-2 and TRBJ2-2, reads EAGVAQSPRYKIIEKRQSVAFWCNPISGHATLYWYQQILGQGPKLLIQFQNNGVVDDSQLPKDRFSAERLKGVDSTLKIQPAKLEDSAVYLCASSSHGLAGARGELFFGEGSRLTVL.

This clone is deemed medium-sized (0.01 to 0.1%). This chain uses TRBV13 with TRBJ1-2; a possible D gene is TRBD1 (5 bases). The germline gives CDR1 PRHDT, CDR2 FYEKMQ (reference sequence). The CDR3 covers 17 residues. The V end lost 7 bases, the J end lost 1 base, and 22 bases lay between the germline ends. The CDR3 bases are TGTGCCAGCAATTCAAAAACCCTTGACAGCCTTAACTATGGCTACACCTTC. It is translated as CASNSKTLDSLNYGYTF.

The J gene is TRBJ1-1, the V gene TRBV12-3 or TRBV12-4; no reliable D call. V gave up 3 bases and J gave up 4 bases, with 6 bases separating them. The CDR3 contains 12 residues. CDR3 DNA sequence: TGTGCCAGCAGTTTTAGGGTCACTGAAGCTTTCTTT. The encoded protein is CASSFRVTEAFF.

This chain links TRBV18 with TRBJ1-5, with 12 bases aligning to TRBD1. CDR3 length equals 16 residues. Germline V gene data show CDR1 as KGHSH and CDR2 as LQKENI. V lost 6 bases to trimming and J lost 5 bases; unmatched junction nucleotides: 8. The CDR3 here is CASSPGTGGAYQPQHF. CDR3 in DNA: TGTGCCAGCTCTCCGGGGACAGGGGGCGCGTATCAGCCCCAGCATTTT.

The chain uses TRBV7-3 and TRBJ2-7; a possible D gene is TRBD1 (5 bases). The CDR3 runs 14 residues. CDR1 is SGHTA and CDR2 is FQGTGA in the germline V gene. The ends were cut back, 4 bases at V and 4 bases at J, with 14 bases in the middle. The CDR3 DNA reads as TGTGCCAGCAGCTCCCCCGACAGACCATACGAGCAGTACTTC. This translates into CASSSPDRPYEQYF.

The chain employs TRBV19 and TRBJ1-5; D call uncertain. Trimming shortened V by 3 bases and J by 6 bases, and 6 bases separated the two germline ends. The germline V gene has CDR1 LNHDA and CDR2 SQIVND (reference sequence). The CDR3 contains 12 residues. CDR3 protein: CASSIRSQPQHF. The CDR3 DNA sequence: TGTGCCAGTAGTATTCGGAGTCAGCCCCAGCATTTT.

The chain uses TRBV7-2 and TRBJ2-7; the match to TRBD2 covers 9 bases. In germline, CDR1 is SGHTA, CDR2 FQGNSA. The V segment lost 8 bases and the J segment 5 bases; nucleotides outside the gene matches: 4. The CDR3 is made up of 12 amino acids. CDR3 DNA sequence: TGTGCCAGCGCTAGCGGGACCCACGAGCAGTACTTC. This sequence encodes CASASGTHEQYF.

The chain is built from TRBV7-2 and TRBJ1-5; no firm D call. The CDR3 contains 15 residues. V dropped 1 base and J dropped 3 bases, with 10 bases sitting between them. Germline CDR1 is SGHTA and CDR2 is FQGNSA. CDR3 region: CASSLGRLVNQPQHF. Written as DNA, the CDR3 is TGTGCCAGCAGCTTAGGCAGGCTCGTCAATCAGCCCCAGCATTTT.

This sequence joins TRBV7-8 and TRBJ2-5; D is unresolved. Germline V gene data show CDR1 as SGHVS and CDR2 as FQNEAQ. V dropped 0 bases and J dropped 7 bases, with 12 bases sitting between them. This CDR3 comprises 14 residues. Written as DNA, the CDR3 is TGTGCCAGCAGCTTAGCAACCAGGTTCGGGACCCAGTACTTC. Translation: CASSLATRFGTQYF.

This clone was observed a single time. J is TRBJ2-6 and V is TRBV4-3; 12 nucleotides agree with TRBD1. Germline CDR1 and CDR2: LGHNA and YSLEER. V was clipped by 4 bases and J by 8 bases; unmatched bases: 3. The CDR3 covers 15 residues. CDR3 in amino acids: CASSPGTGGTNVLTF. The CDR3 nucleotides read TGCGCCAGCAGCCCCGGGACAGGGGGCACCAACGTCCTGACTTTC.

This clone was observed a single time. This CDR3 is CAISDQGGSDTEAFF. DNA of the CDR3: TGTGCCATCAGTGATCAGGGGGGGAGCGACACTGAAGCTTTCTTT. V is TRBV10-3 and J is TRBJ1-1; TRBD1 matches at 7 bases. V shed 3 bases, J shed 3 bases, and the junction held 7 bases outside the gene matches. Germline values: CDR1 ENHRY, CDR2 SYGVKD. The CDR3 loop spans 15 amino acids.

This chain joins TRBV6-5 and TRBJ2-1; 7 bases fit TRBD1. Germline lookup yields CDR1 MNHEY and CDR2 SVGAGI. The CDR3 has 13 amino acids. Trimming took 6 bases from V and 5 from J; bases not matched to a gene: 4. The CDR3 spells CASSQTGNNEQFF. Written as DNA, the CDR3 is TGTGCCAGCAGCCAGACAGGGAACAATGAGCAGTTCTTC.

This chain connects TRBV6-5 to TRBJ1-1; a possible D gene is TRBD1 (6 bases). In germline, CDR1 is MNHEY, CDR2 SVGAGI. The CDR3 length is 13 residues. V lost 6 bases to trimming and J lost 2 bases, with 10 bases between them. The CDR3 spells CASRMDSNTEAFF. In DNA, the CDR3 is TGTGCCAGCAGAATGGACAGTAACACTGAAGCTTTCTTT.

The V gene is TRBV5-6, the J gene TRBJ2-3; 7 bases line up with TRBD2. Looked up from germline, CDR1 is SGHDT and CDR2 is YYEEEE. The CDR3 has 13 amino acids. The trim removed 4 bases at V and 11 bases at J, leaving 10 bases unmatched. This CDR3 reads CASSPGTGLLQYF. CDR3 nucleotide sequence: TGTGCCAGCAGCCCCGGGACGGGACTACTGCAGTATTTT.

V usage is TRBV7-8 and J usage is TRBJ1-1; perhaps TRBD1 as D (6 bases). Looked up from germline, CDR1 is SGHVS and CDR2 is FQNEAQ. The CDR3 totals 19 residues. V shed 4 bases and J shed 0 bases, with 24 bases lying between them. CDR3: CASSSLSRTVPGLNTEAFF. As DNA, the CDR3 is TGTGCCAGCAGCTCCCTTAGCAGGACAGTCCCAGGATTGAACACTGAAGCTTTCTTT.